This T cell receptor beta chain is from a study of vaccination and CD4 T cells after COVID-19. The overall study: Six males and four females, two of them Hispanic, were enrolled as convalescents. Post-vaccine sampling followed dose two by a median approximately 70 days (range 14 to 241). A CEFX pool, an HIV-1 Nef pool, or no peptide went to control cultures.

Concerning this clonotype itself: Antigen unknown.

Regarding treatment: approximately nine-day PBMC culture with coronavirus spike peptide pools or control peptides (ViraFEST assay). The study sequenced cultured CD4+ T cell DNA using the Oncomine TCR Beta short-read assay. Genomic DNA was drawn out of CD4+ T cells grown in culture. TCRdb passed the PCR reads through MiXCR, listing each CDR3 protein once. The sample shows about 20,000 distinct CDR3 sequences, 65% to 80% of them seen only once. Germline values: CDR1 GTSNPN, CDR2 SVGIG (reference sequence). This CDR3 has 13 residues. Trimming took off 2 bases at V and 8 bases at J, with 10 bases between the two ends.

This specimen was CD4+ T cells from blood, cultured in vitro, taken after SARS-CoV-2 vaccination. The receptor comes from a human donor who received a COVID-19 vaccine. The V call is TRBV30, the J call TRBJ1-6; D is unclear. CDR3 amino acids: CAWSRGNDSPLHF. DNA of the CDR3: TGTGCCTGGAGTCGGGGTAATGATTCACCCCTCCACTTT.